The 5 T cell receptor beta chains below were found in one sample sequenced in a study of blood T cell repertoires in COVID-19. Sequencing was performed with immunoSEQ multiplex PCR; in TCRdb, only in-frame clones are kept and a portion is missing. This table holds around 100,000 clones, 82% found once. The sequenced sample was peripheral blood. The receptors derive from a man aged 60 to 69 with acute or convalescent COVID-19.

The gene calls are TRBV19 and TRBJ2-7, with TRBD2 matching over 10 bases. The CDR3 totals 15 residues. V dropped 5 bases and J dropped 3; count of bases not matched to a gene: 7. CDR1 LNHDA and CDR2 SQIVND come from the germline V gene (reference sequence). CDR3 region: CASSGRTSGNYEQYF. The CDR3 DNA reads TGTGCCAGTAGTGGCAGGACTAGCGGTAACTACGAGCAGTACTTC.

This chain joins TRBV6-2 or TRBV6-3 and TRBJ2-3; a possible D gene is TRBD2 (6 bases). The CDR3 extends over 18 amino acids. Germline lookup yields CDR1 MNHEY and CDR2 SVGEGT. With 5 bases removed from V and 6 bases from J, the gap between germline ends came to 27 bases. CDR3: CASSIVLGRLRRADTQYF. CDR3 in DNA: TGTGCCAGCAGTATCGTCCTCGGGAGACTCAGACGGGCGGATACGCAGTATTTT.

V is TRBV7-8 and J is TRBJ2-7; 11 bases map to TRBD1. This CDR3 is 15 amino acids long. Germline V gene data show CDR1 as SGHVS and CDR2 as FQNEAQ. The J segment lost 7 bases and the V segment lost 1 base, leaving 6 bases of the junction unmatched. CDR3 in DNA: TGTGCCAGCAGCTTAGATGGACAGGGGGCACGGGAGCAGTACTTC. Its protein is CASSLDGQGAREQYF.

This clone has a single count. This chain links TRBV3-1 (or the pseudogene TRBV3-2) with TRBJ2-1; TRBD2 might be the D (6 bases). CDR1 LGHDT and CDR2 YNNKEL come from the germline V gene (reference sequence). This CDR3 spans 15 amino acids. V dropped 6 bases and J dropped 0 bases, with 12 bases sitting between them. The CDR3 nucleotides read TGTGCCAGCAGTAGAGGAGGGGACTCCTACAATGAGCAGTTCTTC. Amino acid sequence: CASSRGGDSYNEQFF.

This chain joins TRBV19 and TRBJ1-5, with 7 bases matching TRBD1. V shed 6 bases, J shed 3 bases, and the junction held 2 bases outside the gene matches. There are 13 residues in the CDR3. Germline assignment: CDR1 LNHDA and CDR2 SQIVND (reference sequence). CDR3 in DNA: TGTGCCAGTAGCGGACAGGTCAATCAGCCCCAGCATTTT. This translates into CASSGQVNQPQHF.